The 24 T cell receptor beta chains listed next were all sequenced from one sample in a study of early T cells in non-severe SARS-CoV-2 infection. TCRdb independently ran MiXCR on the 5' RACE reads; one entry per CDR3 protein. The data contain approximately 50,000 distinct CDR3 sequences, 10% to 15% of them seen just once; the ten biggest clones take up approximately 2.5%. The specimen comprised whole blood, sampled at baseline. The origin of the receptors is an adult who was a healthcare worker with PCR-confirmed SARS-CoV-2 infection or an uninfected control (not recorded which).

The sample holds a few counts of this clonotype. J is TRBJ2-1 and V is TRBV10-1; 7 nucleotides match TRBD1. V shed 3 bases and J 5 bases; nucleotides not matched to a gene: 7. The CDR3 sequence is 15 residues long. From germline, CDR1 is WNHNN and CDR2 SYGVQD (reference sequence). CDR3 protein: CASSDVRQGNNEQFF. The CDR3, as DNA: TGCGCCAGCAGTGATGTGAGACAGGGAAACAATGAGCAGTTCTTC.

In this sample, this clonotype turned up a few times. V is TRBV15 and J is TRBJ2-3, with 9 positions matching TRBD1. J was trimmed by 4 bases and V by 3 bases; bases with no gene match: 14. The CDR3 has 18 amino acids. Germline CDR1 and CDR2: LNHNV and YYDKDF (reference sequence). In DNA, the CDR3 is TGTGCCACCAGCAGCGGGACAGGGTTCTTCAGGGATCCAGATACGCAGTATTTT. Translated: CATSSGTGFFRDPDTQYF.

This clonotype was picked up a small number of times. The V gene is TRBV4-3, the J gene TRBJ2-1; TRBD2 matches at 13 bases. The V gene's germline CDR1 is LGHNA and CDR2 YSLEER. This CDR3 is built from 17 residues. With 1 base clipped from V and 7 bases from J, the junction kept 7 bases outside the gene matches. The CDR3: CASSQGTSGRADNEQFF. Here the CDR3 DNA reads TGCGCCAGCAGCCAAGGAACTAGCGGGAGGGCCGATAATGAGCAGTTCTTC.

The V call is TRBV7-9, the J call TRBJ2-1, with 8 bases identical to TRBD2. The germline CDR1 and CDR2 sequences are SEHNR and FQNEAQ (reference sequence). The J segment lost 10 bases and the V segment lost 6 bases, leaving 8 bases of the junction unmatched. The CDR3 length is 13 residues. The CDR3 DNA reads as TGTGCCAGCAGGACCCGGACTAGCCCAGAGCAGTTCTTC. It is translated as CASRTRTSPEQFF.

The J gene is TRBJ1-4, the V gene TRBV12-3 or TRBV12-4, with TRBD1 matching 7 bases. The CDR3 spans 13 residues. V was pared by 8 bases and J by 7 bases, with 7 bases of the junction left unmatched. CDR3 coding DNA: TGTGCCAGCGGGAGGGGGCGCGGTGAAAAACTGTTTTTT. Translating it yields CASGRGRGEKLFF.

This clonotype was counted a few times. The chain is built from TRBV6-2 or TRBV6-3 and TRBJ2-3; 11 bases agree with TRBD2. V was clipped by 0 bases and J by 7 bases; unmatched bases: 3. There are 15 residues in the CDR3. The germline CDR1 and CDR2 sequences are MNHEY and SVGEGT. CDR3 region: CASSYSGLAENTQYF. The DNA for the CDR3 is TGTGCCAGCAGTTACTCGGGACTAGCGGAGAATACGCAGTATTTT.

The chain recombines TRBV29-1 with TRBJ2-2; D ambiguous. Trimming shortened V by 7 bases and J by 8 bases, and 14 bases separated the two germline ends. Germline V gene lookup returns CDR1 SQVTM and CDR2 ANQGSEA. The CDR3 runs to 12 residues. The CDR3 region is CSAHLLGGELFF. The CDR3 DNA reads TGCAGCGCCCACCTCCTCGGGGGGGAGCTGTTTTTT.

This clonotype came up a few times. The CDR3, as DNA: TGTGCCAGCATTAGACCGGGACGGAAGATTTACGAGCAGTACTTC. Its protein product is CASIRPGRKIYEQYF. This chain connects TRBV7-8 to TRBJ2-7; either TRBD1 or TRBD2 may fit D (5 bases each). V shed 7 bases and J shed 4 bases, with 20 bases lying between them. CDR3 size: 15 residues. Germline assignment: CDR1 SGHVS and CDR2 FQNEAQ.

This chain joins TRBV25-1 and TRBJ1-5, with D perhaps TRBD1 (5 bases). Germline values: CDR1 MGHDK, CDR2 SYGVNS. V dropped 2 bases and J dropped 3 bases, with 8 bases sitting between them. The CDR3 has 14 residues. CDR3 sequence: CASSEDSLNQPQHF. The CDR3 coding sequence is TGTGCCAGCAGTGAAGACAGTCTCAATCAGCCCCAGCATTTT.

This clonotype was seen repeatedly, ten times or more. This chain joins TRBV6-5 and TRBJ1-4, with D possibly TRBD1 on 5 matching bases. The V end was cut by 6 bases, the J end by 8 bases, with 19 bases between. This CDR3 is 15 amino acids long. Germline V gene data show CDR1 as MNHEY and CDR2 as SVGAGI. CDR3 bases: TGTGCCAGCAGCATGGACACAACCGAGGGGGAAAAACTGTTTTTT. It translates to CASSMDTTEGEKLFF.

Ten or more counts support this clonotype. The chain links TRBV11-2 to TRBJ2-3; no clear D. Between the trimmed V and J ends, which lost 3 bases and 5 bases, there was a span of 9 bases. Germline CDR1 is SGHAT and CDR2 is FQNNGV. This CDR3 is built from 13 residues. The CDR3: CASSFRMVDTQYF. Here the CDR3 DNA reads TGTGCCAGCAGCTTCCGTATGGTAGATACGCAGTATTTT.

This clonotype was detected a few times. This sequence joins TRBV11-2 and TRBJ2-5, with D uncertain. CDR3 length equals 14 residues. Trimming stripped 0 bases from V and 5 bases from J, with 10 bases between. Germline CDR1 SGHAT, CDR2 FQNNGV. The CDR3 region has the DNA TGTGCCAGCAGCTTAGACGGATATAGTGAGACCCAGTACTTC. This codes for CASSLDGYSETQYF.

This clonotype was counted between two and nine times. The chain couples TRBV19 to TRBJ2-1, with 11 bases identical to TRBD2. CDR3 length equals 16 residues. Trimming took 2 bases from V and 7 from J; bases not matched to a gene: 7. Per germline, CDR1 LNHDA and CDR2 SQIVND (reference sequence). The CDR3 reads CASSITSGSPGNEQFF. In DNA, the CDR3 is TGTGCCAGTAGTATAACTAGCGGGAGCCCTGGTAATGAGCAGTTCTTC.

The sample holds a few counts of this clonotype. The rearrangement uses TRBV7-3 and TRBJ1-1; no reliable D call. This CDR3 is 13 amino acids long. The germline gives CDR1 SGHTA, CDR2 FQGTGA. V was trimmed by 2 bases and J by 0 bases, leaving 4 bases between them. The DNA of the CDR3 is TGTGCCAGCAGCTTATTCGTGAACACTGAAGCTTTCTTT. Amino acids: CASSLFVNTEAFF.

This clonotype has a handful of counts. The chain joins TRBV5-1 to TRBJ2-3; the D is unclear. Germline values: CDR1 SGHRS, CDR2 YFSETQ. The V and J ends lost 0 bases and 7 bases respectively, with 12 bases between them. This CDR3 comprises 14 residues. For the CDR3, the DNA is TGCGCCAGCAGCTTGGAATCGTCCGCGAATACGCAGTATTTT. Protein sequence: CASSLESSANTQYF.

This clonotype was seen a handful of times. CDR3 sequence (DNA): TGTGCCACCAGCAGAGATTTGGGCTACAATGAGCAGTTCTTC. As protein: CATSRDLGYNEQFF. This rearrangement joins TRBV15 to TRBJ2-1; D is ambiguous. The CDR3 has 14 amino acids. V gave up 0 bases and J gave up 3 bases, with 6 bases separating them. Per germline, CDR1 LNHNV and CDR2 YYDKDF (reference sequence).

This clonotype has at least ten counts. The chain is built from TRBV20-1 and TRBJ2-3, with D possibly being TRBD2 (5 bases). CDR1 and CDR2 from the germline V gene are DFQATT and SNEGSKA (reference sequence). This CDR3 has 13 residues. Trimming pared 6 bases from V and 0 bases from J, leaving 10 bases between. The CDR3 loop reads CSARTGSTDTQYF. The CDR3 bases are TGCAGTGCAAGGACGGGGAGCACAGATACGCAGTATTTT.

V and J are TRBV12-3 or TRBV12-4 and TRBJ2-4; D possibly corresponds to TRBD1 (5 bases). Between the trimmed V and J ends, which lost 5 bases and 0 bases, there was a span of 11 bases. The CDR3 loop spans 15 amino acids. For the CDR3, the DNA is TGTGCCAGCAGTCCCCAGACAGTAGCCAAAAACATTCAGTACTTC. Translated, it gives CASSPQTVAKNIQYF.

This clonotype was detected many times. This chain connects TRBV2 to TRBJ2-2; 7 bases are a match to TRBD2. The CDR3 contains 14 residues. After removal of 4 bases from V and 5 bases from J, the junction contained 4 bases not matched to a gene. Germline CDR1 reads SNHLY; CDR2 reads FYNNEI. The CDR3 region is CASSGGRRTGELFF. As DNA, the CDR3 is TGTGCCAGCAGTGGCGGGAGAAGGACCGGGGAGCTGTTTTTT.

The rearrangement links TRBV7-2 to TRBJ2-7, with 7 positions matching TRBD2. There are 16 residues in the CDR3. Germline V CDR1 and CDR2: SGHTA, FQGNSA. The V segment lost 4 bases and the J segment 7 bases; nucleotides outside the gene matches: 16. CDR3 nucleotides: TGTGCCAGCAGCTCCCGGCCTGGGGGAGGGCCGACTGAGCAGTACTTC. This gives the protein CASSSRPGGGPTEQYF. Full variable domain (rest looked up from reference TRBV7-2 and TRBJ2-7): GAGVSQSPSNKVTEKGKDVELRCDPISGHTALYWYRQSLGQGLEFLIYFQGNSAPDKSGLPSDRFSAERTGGSVSTLTIQRTQQEDSAVYLCASSSRPGGGPTEQYFGPGTRLTVT.

This chain links TRBV27 with TRBJ1-1; D remains ambiguous. This CDR3 has 13 residues. V was clipped by 2 bases and J by 6 bases, with 10 bases between them. Per the germline V gene, CDR1 is MNHEY and CDR2 is SMNVEV (reference sequence). CDR3 nucleotide sequence: TGTGCCAGCAGTTTAATCGGTGGCGCTGAAGCTTTCTTT. This gives the protein CASSLIGGAEAFF.

The chain combines TRBV29-1 with TRBJ2-7, with TRBD2 matching over 8 bases. CDR3 length: 14 amino acids. Germline CDR1 is SQVTM and CDR2 is ANQGSEA. V shed 7 bases and J 3 bases; nucleotides not matched to a gene: 11. The CDR3 reads CSARKAGESYEQYF. The CDR3 bases are TGCAGCGCTAGAAAAGCGGGAGAGAGCTACGAGCAGTACTTC.

This clonotype was seen repeatedly, ten times or more. The chain uses TRBV7-9 and TRBJ2-7; tentative D call: TRBD2 (5 bases). Trimming shortened V by 1 base and J by 4 bases, and 8 bases separated the two germline ends. CDR3 length: 13 amino acids. CDR1 SEHNR and CDR2 FQNEAQ come from the germline V gene (reference sequence). The CDR3 spells CASSLGREYEQYF. The CDR3 DNA follows: TGTGCCAGCAGCTTAGGTCGGGAATACGAGCAGTACTTC. Combining the CDR3 with reference TRBV7-9 and TRBJ2-7 gives the whole variable domain DTGVSQNPRHKITKRGQNVTFRCDPISEHNRLYWYRQTLGQGPEFLTYFQNEAQLEKSRLLSDRFSAERPKGSFSTLEIQRTEQGDSAMYLCASSLGREYEQYFGPGTRLTVT.

In DNA, the CDR3 is TGTGCCAGCAGCTTATGGACAGATGAAAAACTGTTTTTT. Residues: CASSLWTDEKLFF. The chain is built from TRBV11-2 and TRBJ1-4; D perhaps matches TRBD1 (6 bases). Between the trimmed V and J ends, which lost 2 bases and 6 bases, there was a span of 7 bases. Germline-derived CDR1 and CDR2 are SGHAT and FQNNGV. This CDR3 spans 13 amino acids.